The entry below gives a single T cell receptor beta chain sequence along with its context. Produced via immunoSEQ multiplex PCR; TCRdb's table is partial and in-frame only. The sample lists about 180,000 clones, about 85% occurring once. The sample comes from a study of blood T cell repertoires in COVID-19. This CDR3 has 17 residues. Trimming stripped 0 bases from V and 4 bases from J, with 17 bases between. Germline lookup yields CDR1 SEHNR and CDR2 FQNEAQ (reference sequence). The chain uses TRBV7-9 and TRBJ2-3; TRBD2 is a possible D gene (6 bases). The sequence was collected from a man aged 35 to 55 who had recovered from COVID-19. Material: PBMCs or T cells enriched from blood (not recorded which). The CDR3, as DNA: TGTGCCAGCAGCTTAGCGGTCAGGTTGGGGGGACCAGATACGCAGTATTTT. As protein: CASSLAVRLGGPDTQYF. Combining the CDR3 with reference TRBV7-9 and TRBJ2-3 gives the whole variable domain DTGVSQNPRHKITKRGQNVTFRCDPISEHNRLYWYRQTLGQGPEFLTYFQNEAQLEKSRLLSDRFSAERPKGSFSTLEIQRTEQGDSAMYLCASSLAVRLGGPDTQYFGPGTRLTVL.